The 27 T cell receptor beta chains given below trace back to one sample, sequenced in a study of shared clonotypes between healthy human individuals. Sequencing was performed with immunoSEQ multiplex PCR; in TCRdb, only in-frame clones are kept and a portion is missing. The profile shows roughly 2.1 million clones, approximately 94% of them singletons. The naive CD8 fraction comprised CD45RO-negative cells positively selected for CCR7 and excluded terminally differentiated effector memory CD45RA+ cells. The specimen sequenced was naive CD8+ T cells from PBMCs. The receptors shown here come from a man younger than 30 in good health. Some clones in this sample may be carry-over from other donors' samples.

This chain joins TRBV5-6 and TRBJ1-3; no firm D call. This CDR3 contains 17 residues. The V and J ends lost 3 bases and 0 bases respectively, with 16 bases between them. Germline CDR1 SGHDT, CDR2 YYEEEE. The CDR3 loop reads CASSSTTRVASGNTIYF. The DNA of the CDR3 is TGTGCCAGCAGCTCCACCACTCGGGTTGCCTCTGGAAACACCATATATTTT. Drawing the rest from reference TRBV5-6 and TRBJ1-3, the complete variable domain is DAGVTQSPTHLIKTRGQQVTLRCSPKSGHDTVSWYQQALGQGPQFIFQYYEEEERQRGNFPDRFSGHQFPNYSSELNVNALLLGDSALYLCASSSTTRVASGNTIYFGEGSWLTVV.

This chain links TRBV2 with TRBJ2-2, with D possibly being TRBD2 (5 bases). Looked up from germline, CDR1 is SNHLY and CDR2 is FYNNEI. The CDR3 loop spans 12 amino acids. The CDR3 DNA follows: TGTGCGGCGATCGGAGGCACCGGGGAGCTGTTTTTT. As protein: CAAIGGTGELFF.

This chain joins TRBV7-9 and TRBJ2-7; D unresolved. The CDR3 totals 12 residues. Germline loops: CDR1 SEHNR, CDR2 FQNEAQ (reference sequence). V was clipped by 2 bases and J by 3 bases, with 5 bases between them. CDR3 DNA sequence: TGTGCCAGCAGCTTAACCAACTACGAGCAGTACTTC. As protein: CASSLTNYEQYF. Combining the CDR3 with reference TRBV7-9 and TRBJ2-7 gives the whole variable domain DTGVSQNPRHKITKRGQNVTFRCDPISEHNRLYWYRQTLGQGPEFLTYFQNEAQLEKSRLLSDRFSAERPKGSFSTLEIQRTEQGDSAMYLCASSLTNYEQYFGPGTRLTVT.

This chain joins TRBV15 and TRBJ2-7; 8 bases are a match to TRBD1. The germline V gene has CDR1 LNHNV and CDR2 YYDKDF (reference sequence). CDR3 length: 15 amino acids. V was pared by 4 bases and J by 1 base, with 6 bases of the junction left unmatched. The CDR3, as DNA: TGTGCCACCAGCACCGACAGGGGTTTATCCTACGAGCAGTACTTC. Translating it yields CATSTDRGLSYEQYF.

The chain links TRBV5-4 to TRBJ2-1; 7 bases map to TRBD1. J lost 9 bases, V lost 4 bases, and 22 bases had no gene match. The germline V gene encodes CDR1 SGHNT and CDR2 YYREEE (reference sequence). The CDR3 has 18 amino acids. The CDR3 sequence is CASSVLPGGASGASEQFF. The CDR3 region has the DNA TGTGCCAGCAGCGTGCTTCCAGGGGGAGCTTCCGGTGCAAGTGAGCAGTTCTTC.

V is TRBV28 and J is TRBJ2-2, with 8 bases aligning to TRBD2. Germline V gene sequence: CDR1 MDHEN, CDR2 SYDVKM. This CDR3 is 17 amino acids long. Germline trimming cut 4 bases from V and 4 bases from J; bases unmatched to any gene: 11. Here the CDR3 reads CASSWGKREWGTGELFF. CDR3 coding DNA: TGTGCCAGCAGTTGGGGAAAGCGGGAGTGGGGCACCGGGGAGCTGTTTTTT.

The V gene is TRBV4-1, the J gene TRBJ2-1, with D perhaps matching TRBD1 (6 bases). There are 17 residues in the CDR3. CDR1 MGHRA and CDR2 YSYEKL come from the germline V gene. Trimming removed 2 bases at V and 4 bases at J, with 18 bases between. CDR3 DNA sequence: TGCGCCAGCAGCCAATCAACCGGGACATATTATTACAATGAGCAGTTCTTC. Protein sequence: CASSQSTGTYYYNEQFF.

As regards this clone: At the DNA level, this CDR3 is encoded by other sequences in the same sample as well. This sequence joins TRBV27 and TRBJ2-7; 9 nucleotides agree with TRBD2. The trim removed 2 bases at V and 2 bases at J, leaving 4 bases unmatched. The CDR3 spans 15 residues. Germline V gene lookup returns CDR1 MNHEY and CDR2 SMNVEV (reference sequence). CDR3 residues: CASSLRASGTYEQYF. As DNA, the CDR3 is TGTGCCAGCAGTTTAAGGGCTAGCGGGACCTACGAGCAGTACTTC.

J is TRBJ2-1 and V is TRBV12-5; D perhaps matches TRBD2 (6 bases). V was clipped by 5 bases and J by 3 bases, with 8 bases between them. The CDR3 covers 13 residues. Per the germline V gene, CDR1 is LGHNT and CDR2 is FRNRAP. This CDR3 reads CASGRAGYNEQFF. As DNA, the CDR3 is TGTGCTAGTGGTCGAGCGGGCTACAATGAGCAGTTCTTC.

The rearrangement links TRBV6-1 to TRBJ2-7; D gene uncertain. This CDR3 is built from 13 residues. V was cut by 0 bases and J by 7 bases, with 10 bases left in between. The germline CDR1 and CDR2 sequences are MNHNS and SASEGT. CDR3 in amino acids: CASSEASGREQYF. The CDR3 nucleotides are TGTGCCAGCAGTGAAGCGTCGGGTCGGGAGCAGTACTTC.

Points on this clone: The sample holds other DNA sequences that translate to the same CDR3. The CDR3 reads CASREGADTQYF. The CDR3 coding sequence is TGTGCCAGCAGGGAGGGAGCGGATACGCAGTATTTT. This sequence joins TRBV27 and TRBJ2-3; D might be TRBD2 (6 bases). The germline V gene has CDR1 MNHEY and CDR2 SMNVEV (reference sequence). The V end lost 6 bases, the J end lost 6 bases, and 10 bases lay between the germline ends. CDR3 length equals 12 residues.

A note on this clone: Additional DNA sequences in this sample encode the identical CDR3. V is TRBV6-6 and J is TRBJ2-3; D might be TRBD2 (6 bases). The CDR3 is 15 residues long. V shed 2 bases and J shed 2 bases, with 11 bases lying between them. Germline assignment: CDR1 MNHNY and CDR2 SVGAGI (reference sequence). CDR3 region: CASSYGAGPTDTQYF. Written as DNA, the CDR3 is TGTGCCAGCAGTTACGGGGCGGGGCCCACAGATACGCAGTATTTT.

The rearrangement joins TRBV2 to TRBJ2-1, with 9 bases identical to TRBD2. This CDR3 is 16 amino acids long. In germline, CDR1 is SNHLY, CDR2 FYNNEI. V shed 4 bases and J 5 bases; nucleotides not matched to a gene: 9. CDR3 nucleotide sequence: TGTGCCAGCAGTGTGTCAAGACTAGCGGAAAACAATGAGCAGTTCTTC. This codes for CASSVSRLAENNEQFF.

The V gene is TRBV10-2, the J gene TRBJ2-7; 7 nucleotides match TRBD1. The germline CDR1 and CDR2 sequences are WSHSY and SAAADI. The CDR3 has 15 residues. V trimming: 0 bases; J trimming: 2 bases; junction bases outside the gene matches: 4. The CDR3 region has the DNA TGCGCCAGCAGTGAGTCGTACAGGGGTACCTACGAGCAGTACTTC. Protein sequence: CASSESYRGTYEQYF.

Comment on this clone: Other nucleotide sequences in the sample specify the same CDR3. V and J are TRBV9 and TRBJ1-1; a weak D match, TRBD1 (6 bases). Trimming shortened V by 3 bases and J by 2 bases, and 8 bases separated the two germline ends. Germline V lookup: CDR1 SGDLS, CDR2 YYNGEE. There are 13 residues in the CDR3. The CDR3 reads CASSAGVNTEAFF. DNA of the CDR3: TGTGCCAGCAGCGCAGGGGTTAACACTGAAGCTTTCTTT.

The J gene is TRBJ2-7, the V gene TRBV28; TRBD1 or TRBD2 may be the D gene (5 bases each). V lost 2 bases and J 4 bases, leaving 18 bases between the germline ends. CDR1 is MDHEN, CDR2 SYDVKM, per germline. The CDR3 covers 16 residues. CDR3 amino acids: CASSLTGSRGAYEQYF. In nucleotides, the CDR3 is TGTGCCAGCAGTTTAACGGGCAGCCGAGGGGCTTACGAGCAGTACTTC. Supplemented by reference TRBV28 and TRBJ2-7, the full variable domain reads DVKVTQSSRYLVKRTGEKVFLECVQDMDHENMFWYRQDPGLGLRLIYFSYDVKMKEKGDIPEGYSVSREKKERFSLILESASTNQTSMYLCASSLTGSRGAYEQYFGPGTRLTVT.

As concerns this clone: Other nucleotide sequences in the sample specify the same CDR3. The rearrangement uses TRBV29-1 and TRBJ2-7; D could derive from TRBD1 or TRBD2 (5 bases each). Germline values: CDR1 SQVTM, CDR2 ANQGSEA. The V and J ends lost 4 bases and 0 bases respectively, with 10 bases between them. The CDR3 consists of 13 residues. CDR3 protein: CSVVGGSSYEQYF. The CDR3 DNA is TGCAGCGTTGTTGGGGGTTCCTCCTACGAGCAGTACTTC.

The sample holds a few counts of this clone. This sequence joins TRBV5-8 and TRBJ2-4; D uncertain. The V end lost 5 bases, the J end lost 8 bases, and 17 bases lay between the germline ends. The CDR3 is 14 amino acids. Germline assignment: CDR1 SGHTS and CDR2 YDEGEE. The CDR3 DNA sequence: TGTGCCAGCAGGACGGAACTTGTGTTATACATTCAGTACTTC. Residues: CASRTELVLYIQYF.

This clone is a singleton in its sample. J is TRBJ2-4 and V is TRBV19, with D uncertain. Germline lookup yields CDR1 LNHDA and CDR2 SQIVND (reference sequence). V was shortened by 2 bases and J by 0 bases, with 17 bases between the two germline ends. The CDR3 length is 18 residues. The CDR3 bases are TGTGCCAGTAGTATATCCTCCGGACGGACCCTAGCCAAAAACATTCAGTACTTC. This encodes CASSISSGRTLAKNIQYF.

The chain joins TRBV9 to TRBJ1-2, with D possibly TRBD1 on 5 matching bases. Germline values: CDR1 SGDLS, CDR2 YYNGEE. The CDR3 loop spans 13 amino acids. Trimming took 0 bases from V and 5 from J, leaving 8 bases between them. The CDR3 reads CASSVEGRYGYTF. CDR3 bases: TGTGCCAGCAGCGTAGAGGGACGTTATGGCTACACCTTC.

The chain links TRBV2 to TRBJ1-1, with 7 bases aligning to TRBD1. V dropped 6 bases and J dropped 5; count of bases not matched to a gene: 9. The germline gives CDR1 SNHLY, CDR2 FYNNEI. The CDR3 spans 14 residues. DNA for the CDR3: TGTGCCAGCAGCCACGGACAGGTGATGACTGAAGCTTTCTTT. It translates to CASSHGQVMTEAFF. The full variable domain, with the rest looked up from reference TRBV2 and TRBJ1-1, is EPEVTQTPSHQVTQMGQEVILRCVPISNHLYFYWYRQILGQKVEFLVSFYNNEISEKSEIFDDQFSVERPDGSNFTLKIRSTKLEDSAMYFCASSHGQVMTEAFFGQGTRLTVV.

J is TRBJ1-4 and V is TRBV27; TRBD1 might be the D (5 bases). Trimming took 10 bases from V and 5 from J, leaving 14 bases between them. CDR3 length: 13 amino acids. CDR1 MNHEY and CDR2 SMNVEV come from the germline V gene (reference sequence). This CDR3 reads CATRVRGNEKLFF. As DNA, the CDR3 is TGTGCCACCCGGGTTAGGGGCAATGAAAAACTGTTTTTT.

J is TRBJ2-1 and V is TRBV7-2; 8 bases fit TRBD2. The CDR3 consists of 17 residues. Germline V lookup: CDR1 SGHTA, CDR2 FQGNSA. After removal of 5 bases from V and 6 bases from J, the junction contained 15 bases not matched to a gene. CDR3 DNA: TGTGCCAGCAGCCCCCCCCAATGGACTAGCTTACTCAATGAGCAGTTCTTC. Protein product: CASSPPQWTSLLNEQFF.

This chain connects TRBV7-9 to TRBJ2-7; unclear D gene. Germline CDR1 is SEHNR and CDR2 is FQNEAQ (reference sequence). V was clipped by 2 bases and J by 3 bases, with 11 bases between them. The length of the CDR3 is 14 residues. The CDR3 DNA follows: TGTGCCAGCAGCTTAAGTGGGAAGGGCTACGAGCAGTACTTC. Its protein product is CASSLSGKGYEQYF.

The V gene is TRBV5-1, the J gene TRBJ2-7; the match to TRBD1 covers 8 bases. The length of the CDR3 is 13 residues. The germline V gene encodes CDR1 SGHRS and CDR2 YFSETQ. After removal of 5 bases from V and 6 bases from J, the junction contained 7 bases not matched to a gene. The CDR3 loop is CASSSTGVAEQYF. CDR3 bases: TGCGCCAGCAGTTCGACAGGGGTAGCCGAGCAGTACTTC.

Note on this clone: Different DNA sequences within this sample yield the same CDR3. This rearrangement joins TRBV7-9 to TRBJ2-5, with D hard to call. This CDR3 spans 14 amino acids. V was cut by 1 base and J by 1 base, with 7 bases left in between. CDR1 and CDR2 from the germline V gene are SEHNR and FQNEAQ (reference sequence). For the CDR3, the DNA is TGTGCCAGCAGCTTAGTAGGCGGCCAAGAGACCCAGTACTTC. Translated, it gives CASSLVGGQETQYF. The full variable domain, completed using reference TRBV7-9 and TRBJ2-5, is DTGVSQNPRHKITKRGQNVTFRCDPISEHNRLYWYRQTLGQGPEFLTYFQNEAQLEKSRLLSDRFSAERPKGSFSTLEIQRTEQGDSAMYLCASSLVGGQETQYFGPGTRLLVL.

The V and J genes are TRBV27 and TRBJ1-1, with a possible D match to TRBD1 (5 bases). The V and J ends lost 3 bases and 2 bases respectively, with 19 bases between them. This CDR3 has 17 residues. Per the germline V gene, CDR1 is MNHEY and CDR2 is SMNVEV (reference sequence). DNA of the CDR3: TGTGCCAGCAGTTTGAGGCAGGGTCGGCTTCGAAACACTGAAGCTTTCTTT. This sequence encodes CASSLRQGRLRNTEAFF.